Listed below are T cell receptor beta chains from one sample, sequenced in a study of human versus mouse CDR3 diversity and MHC coevolution. Sequenced by immunoSEQ multiplex PCR; TCRdb stores in-frame clones only, minus some. The sample includes about 77,000 clones, under 95% of them seen just once. Sequenced: naive CD4+ T cells from blood. Receptors were obtained from a person aged 25 to 75 in good health. Each CDR3 is given with its conserved first and last residue. Fields, in order: D gene, clone size, V gene, J gene, CDR3 DNA, CDR3 protein. A D gene is named only where the DNA matches it firmly. The size field is filled for only some rows; it gives once, few, many or a size class.

.,.,TRBV12-2,TRBJ2-7,TGTGCAAGTCGCCCTCCCGGGACTACGACCTACGAGCAGTACTTC,CASRPPGTTTYEQYF
TRBD2,.,TRBV7-9,TRBJ2-5,TGTGCCAGCAGACTTCCCACTAGCGGGGGGAAAGAGACCCAGTACTTC,CASRLPTSGGKETQYF
.,.,TRBV18,TRBJ1-5,TGTGCCAGCTCAGCCACGTCAGGCGGGGATCGTCAGCCCCAGCATTTT,CASSATSGGDRQPQHF
.,.,TRBV7-9,TRBJ1-2,TGTGCCAGCAGCTTACTGAACAGCAACTATGGCTACACCTTC,CASSLLNSNYGYTF
.,once,TRBV11-2,TRBJ2-1,TGTGCCAGCAGCCCTAGACCCGACAGGAGCTCCTACAATGAGCAGTTCTTC,CASSPRPDRSSYNEQFF
.,.,TRBV18,TRBJ1-4,TGTGCCAGCTCACCACAGAGGGGGACAACTAATGAAAAACTGTTTTTT,CASSPQRGTTNEKLFF
TRBD1,few,TRBV5-4,TRBJ1-4,TGTGCCAGCAGCCAGGGTGGGACAGACGGTGAAAAACTGTTTTTT,CASSQGGTDGEKLFF
.,once,TRBV5-6,TRBJ2-7,TGTGCCAGCAGCTTGGTGACAGGCCGGGAGCAGTACTTC,CASSLVTGREQYF
TRBD2,.,TRBV6-1,TRBJ2-1,TGTGCCAGCAGGCTACCGGGACTAGATTACTCGGTGCAGTTCTTC,CASRLPGLDYSVQFF
TRBD1,.,TRBV5-6,TRBJ2-2,TGTGCCAGCAGCTTGTCGTTCTGGACAGGACAGTACACCGGGGAGCTGTTTTTT,CASSLSFWTGQYTGELFF
.,once,TRBV5-6,TRBJ2-7,TGTGCCAGCAGCTTCGCAGAAACCTACGAGCAGTACTTC,CASSFAETYEQYF
TRBD2,.,TRBV5-6,TRBJ2-3,TGTGCCAGCTCTGTCTACGGGAGGGCCATAGATACGCAGTATTTT,CASSVYGRAIDTQYF
.,.,TRBV7-8,TRBJ2-7,TGTGCCAGCAGCTTGACCCTAACAGGGTCTCACTACGAGCAGTACTTC,CASSLTLTGSHYEQYF
TRBD2,.,TRBV10-3,TRBJ2-1,TGTGCCACCCTGACTAGCGGGACCAATGAGCAGTTCTTC,CATLTSGTNEQFF
.,.,TRBV5-4,TRBJ2-1,TGTGCCAGCAGCTTGGGGGGCGATTACTCCTACAATGAGCAGTTCTTC,CASSLGGDYSYNEQFF
.,.,TRBV6-1,TRBJ1-1,TGTGCCAGCAGTGAAGTAGGGACACCTAACACTGAAGCTTTCTTT,CASSEVGTPNTEAFF
TRBD2,once,TRBV2,TRBJ2-2,TGTGCCAGCAGTATAAAGCGGGGGGCCACCGGGGAGCTGTTTTTT,CASSIKRGATGELFF
TRBD2,.,TRBV30,TRBJ2-1,TGTGCCTGGAGTGTACGTCGCGGTGGTGGCGGGGGGGGTTTGTATGAGCAGTTCTTC,CAWSVRRGGGGGGLYEQFF
.,.,TRBV4-1,TRBJ2-2,TGCGCCAGCAGCCAAGAACCGGGACTCAGAACCGGGGAGCTGTTTTTT,CASSQEPGLRTGELFF
TRBD1,.,TRBV7-9,TRBJ1-2,TGTGCCAGCAGTCGACCGGACAGGGCGGGCTACACCTTC,CASSRPDRAGYTF
TRBD2,.,TRBV2,TRBJ2-7,TGTGCCAGCAGTGAATTCGGGGGGGGGTCCTACGAGCAGTACTTC,CASSEFGGGSYEQYF
.,.,TRBV18,TRBJ2-1,TGTGCCAGCTCTCTTGGACAGAGAACCTACAATGAGCAGTTCTTC,CASSLGQRTYNEQFF
.,.,TRBV28,TRBJ1-5,TGTGCCAGCCGACAGGCCCTAGCCCAGCATTTT,CASRQALAQHF
.,.,TRBV5-1,TRBJ1-2,TGCGCCAGCAGCAGAACAGGGTCCTATGGCTACACCTTC,CASSRTGSYGYTF
TRBD1,.,TRBV19,TRBJ2-1,TGTGCCAGTAGTGCCCCGGGACAGGTCTACAATGAGCAGTTCTTC,CASSAPGQVYNEQFF
.,.,TRBV19,TRBJ2-3,TGTGCCACCAGGGAGGGCAGGGGTACAGATACGCAGTATTTT,CATREGRGTDTQYF
TRBD1,.,TRBV5-1,TRBJ1-1,TGCGCCAGCAGCTTAAAGACAGGGGCGAACACTGAAGCTTTCTTT,CASSLKTGANTEAFF
TRBD1,.,TRBV9,TRBJ1-1,TGTGCCAGCAGCTCCAGAGACAGGGGTATGAACACTGAAGCTTTCTTT,CASSSRDRGMNTEAFF
TRBD1,.,TRBV5-1,TRBJ2-7,TGCGCCAGCAAACGATACCGGGACAGGGCCTACGAGCAGTACTTC,CASKRYRDRAYEQYF
TRBD2,.,TRBV5-1,TRBJ2-1,TGCGCCAGCAGCTTGGGGGCGGGAGGGCCAGGGGGGTATGAGCAGTTCTTC,CASSLGAGGPGGYEQFF
.,.,TRBV19,TRBJ1-5,TGTGCCAGTACCCCGCAGTATAGCAATCAGCCCCAGCATTTT,CASTPQYSNQPQHF
.,.,TRBV5-1,TRBJ2-3,TGCGCCAGCAGCTTGGTCGGGGTTGGCTCAGATACGCAGTATTTT,CASSLVGVGSDTQYF
TRBD2,.,TRBV13,TRBJ2-7,TGTGCCAGCAGCCTAGCGGGAGTGTACGAGCAGTACTTC,CASSLAGVYEQYF
.,.,TRBV11-2,TRBJ2-3,TGTGCCAGCAGCTCCAGCGAAGATACGCAGTATTTT,CASSSSEDTQYF
TRBD1,.,TRBV7-8,TRBJ1-4,TGTGCCAGCAGTCGGACAGGGACTAATGAAAAACTGTTTTTT,CASSRTGTNEKLFF
.,once,TRBV7-2,TRBJ2-5,TGTGCCAGCAGCTCCTGGGGCGGAGAGACCCAGTACTTC,CASSSWGGETQYF
.,.,TRBV5-1,TRBJ2-1,TGCGCCAGCACCTTAGCGGCGAGCTCCTACAATGAGCAGTTCTTC,CASTLAASSYNEQFF
TRBD1,.,TRBV4-1,TRBJ2-1,TGCGCCAGCAGCCAACCTACCAGGGGGCTCAATGAGCAGTTCTTC,CASSQPTRGLNEQFF
TRBD1,.,TRBV30,TRBJ1-1,TGTGCCTGGAGTCCGCGAGGGTACAGGGGGCGCAACACTGAAGCTTTCTTT,CAWSPRGYRGRNTEAFF
.,.,TRBV14,TRBJ2-1,TGTGCCAGCAGCCAAGAACCAGTGTTACCGTTCTTC,CASSQEPVLPFF
.,.,TRBV19,TRBJ2-2,TGTGCCACTACCTCCCGGGGGTCGGCCGGGGAGCTGTTTTTT,CATTSRGSAGELFF
.,.,TRBV11-2,TRBJ1-5,TGTGCCAGCAGCTTAGTAGGCAATCAGCCCCAGCATTTT,CASSLVGNQPQHF
TRBD1,.,TRBV10-3,TRBJ1-1,TGTGCCACCAGAGGACAGGTCATGAACACTGAAGCTTTCTTT,CATRGQVMNTEAFF
.,.,TRBV19,TRBJ2-7,TGTGCCAGTAGTATCTCAAGTGGACTTACGAGCTCCTACGAGCAGTACTTC,CASSISSGLTSSYEQYF